This paragraph covers one TCR beta chain sequence. The CDR3 spans 16 residues. Trimming stripped 3 bases from V and 6 bases from J, with 17 bases between. Germline CDR1 LNHNV, CDR2 YYDKDF (reference sequence). The entry originates in a study of cytomegalovirus exposure and HLA in healthy donors. The primer mix had 60 Vbeta and 13 Jbeta primers. The data were produced by immunoSEQ multiplex PCR, yet TCRdb's version contains in-frame clones alone and is incomplete. Its clone listing holds about 200,000 clones. The receptor's source is a girl aged 2 to 10 in good health and CMV-seropositive. The sequenced sample was PBMCs. The chain is built from TRBV15 and TRBJ2-2; weak D call: TRBD1 (5 bases). CDR3 region: CATSRQPGNLAGELFF. Here the CDR3 DNA reads TGTGCCACCAGCAGGCAACCAGGGAATCTGGCCGGGGAGCTGTTTTTT.